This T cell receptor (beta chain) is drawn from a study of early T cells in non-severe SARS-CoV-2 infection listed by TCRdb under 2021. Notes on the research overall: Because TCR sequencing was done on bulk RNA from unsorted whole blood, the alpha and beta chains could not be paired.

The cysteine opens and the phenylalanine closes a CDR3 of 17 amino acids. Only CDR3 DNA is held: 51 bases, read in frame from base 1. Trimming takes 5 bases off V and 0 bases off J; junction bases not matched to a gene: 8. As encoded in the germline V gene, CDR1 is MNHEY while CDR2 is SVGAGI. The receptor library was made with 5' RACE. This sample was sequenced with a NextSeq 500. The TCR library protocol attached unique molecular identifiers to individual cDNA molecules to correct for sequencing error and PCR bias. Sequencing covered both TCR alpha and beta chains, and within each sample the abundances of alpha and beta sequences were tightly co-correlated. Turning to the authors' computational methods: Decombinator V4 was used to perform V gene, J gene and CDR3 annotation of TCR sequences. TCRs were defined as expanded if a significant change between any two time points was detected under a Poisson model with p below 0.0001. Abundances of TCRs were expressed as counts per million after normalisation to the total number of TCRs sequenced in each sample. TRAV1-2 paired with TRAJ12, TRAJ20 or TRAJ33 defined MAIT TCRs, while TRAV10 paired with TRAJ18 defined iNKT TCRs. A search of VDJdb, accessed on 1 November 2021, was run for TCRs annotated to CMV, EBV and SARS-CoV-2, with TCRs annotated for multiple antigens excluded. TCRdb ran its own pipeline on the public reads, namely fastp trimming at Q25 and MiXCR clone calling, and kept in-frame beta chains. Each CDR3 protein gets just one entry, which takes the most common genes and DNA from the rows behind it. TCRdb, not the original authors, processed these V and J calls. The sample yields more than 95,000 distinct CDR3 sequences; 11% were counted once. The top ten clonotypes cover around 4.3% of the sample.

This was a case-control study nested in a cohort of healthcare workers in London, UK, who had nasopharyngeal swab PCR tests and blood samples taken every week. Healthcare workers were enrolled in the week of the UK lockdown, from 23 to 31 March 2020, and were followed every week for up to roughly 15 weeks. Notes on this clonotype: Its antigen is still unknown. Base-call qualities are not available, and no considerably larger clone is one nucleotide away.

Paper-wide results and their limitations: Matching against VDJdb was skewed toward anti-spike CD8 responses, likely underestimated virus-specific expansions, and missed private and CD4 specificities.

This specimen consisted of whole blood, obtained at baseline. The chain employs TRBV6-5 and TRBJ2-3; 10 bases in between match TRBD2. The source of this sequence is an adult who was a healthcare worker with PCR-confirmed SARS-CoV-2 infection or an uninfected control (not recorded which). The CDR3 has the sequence CASSKQRGGLSTDTQYF. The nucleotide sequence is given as TGTGCCAGCAGTAAACAGCGGGGGGGCCTTAGCACAGATACGCAGTATTTT.